These T cell receptor beta chains were read from a single sample in a study of blood T cell repertoires in COVID-19. TCRdb's copy holds only in-frame clones and misses some; the assay was immunoSEQ multiplex PCR. The sample contains roughly 260,000 clones, 91% of which appear only once. The specimen sequenced was peripheral blood. These receptors all come from a young adult with COVID-19, enrolled during active disease. CDR3s leave out the opening cysteine and the closing phenylalanine or tryptophan. The order of the fields is D gene, J gene, V gene, CDR3 protein. A D gene is named only where the DNA matches it firmly.

TRBD1 TRBJ1-4 TRBV4-1 ASSQGGGGTLYEKLF
TRBD2 TRBJ2-3 TRBV3-1/TRBV3-2 ASSLRLAGDTQY
- TRBJ2-3 TRBV4-3 ASSQRNGGAADTQY
- TRBJ1-3 TRBV11-3 ASSQRERGRSGNTIY
- TRBJ2-3 TRBV9 ASSPGDTQY
TRBD2 TRBJ2-1 TRBV29-1 SANNLADYNEQF
TRBD1 TRBJ1-4 TRBV11-2 ASSPDRGNNEKLF
- TRBJ1-5 TRBV6-2/TRBV6-3 ASSYSRTDSLGNQPQH
TRBD1 TRBJ1-4 TRBV6-5 ASSYTGGEREKLF
TRBD2 TRBJ2-1 TRBV29-1 SVRAGVTYNEQF
TRBD2 TRBJ2-1 TRBV27 ASKPAGGHEQF
TRBD2 TRBJ2-1 TRBV6-5 ASSPGTSGRGEQF
TRBD2 TRBJ2-1 TRBV7-3 ASSLLLAGASEQF
TRBD2 TRBJ2-7 TRBV5-5 ASSVGLRGGYEQY
TRBD1 TRBJ2-2 TRBV24-1 ATNPGTGGTGELF
TRBD2 TRBJ2-1 TRBV7-9 ASSPFTSGLSYNEQF
- TRBJ1-3 TRBV19 ASTHRVSGNTIY
TRBD2 TRBJ2-5 TRBV29-1 SVGGRAVETQY
- TRBJ1-5 TRBV4-3 ASSLDGNSNQPQH
- TRBJ2-7 TRBV9 ASSVTGSSYEQY
TRBD1 TRBJ1-2 TRBV9 ASSFHRDRGPYGYT
TRBD1 TRBJ2-2 TRBV5-1 ASEMGQGAGELF
TRBD1 TRBJ1-1 TRBV27 ASSSGTGLRTEAF
- TRBJ2-3 TRBV19 ASSVPGATQY
- TRBJ1-1 TRBV6-5 ASSYVEGATEAF
- TRBJ2-5 TRBV5-4 ASSFTGTQETQY
- TRBJ1-6 TRBV4-1 ASSQGAQGHSPLH
- TRBJ2-3 TRBV7-9 ASSPVSADTQY
- TRBJ2-7 TRBV20-1 SAVRDYEQY
TRBD2 TRBJ2-7 TRBV19 ASSITSGDYEQY
TRBD1 TRBJ2-2 TRBV5-1 ASSSGQGNTGELF
TRBD1 TRBJ1-4 TRBV5-1 ASSFRDRDGEKLF
TRBD2 TRBJ2-1 TRBV4-2 ASSQDGLLAGGEQF
- TRBJ2-3 TRBV4-2 ASSQGGTSDTQY
- TRBJ2-3 TRBV9 ASSVGGEADTQY
- TRBJ1-2 TRBV7-8 ASSKGGGQNGYT
- TRBJ2-1 TRBV27 ASSRLLARFNNEQF
- TRBJ1-2 TRBV6-4 ARGAIYGYT
- TRBJ1-3 TRBV5-4 ASSLATADLGNTIY
TRBD2 TRBJ2-7 TRBV6-5 ASGQMGGPVEQY
TRBD2 TRBJ2-5 TRBV3-1/TRBV3-2 ASRPSGRGETQY
- TRBJ2-1 TRBV4-2 ASSQAGTGGREQF
- TRBJ2-7 TRBV20-1 SAKEGYEQY
TRBD1 TRBJ2-1 TRBV10-2 ASSDDRGSDEQF
TRBD1 TRBJ1-4 TRBV19 ASSTTGTGIEKLF
- TRBJ1-6 TRBV7-8 ASSFSSRGTSPLH
- TRBJ2-1 TRBV20-1 SAPLLNEQF
TRBD2 TRBJ2-7 TRBV5-6 ASSPGLASPPLD
TRBD2 TRBJ2-5 TRBV6-1 ASSERGLAGGKETQY